Listed below are T cell receptor beta chains from one sample, sequenced in a study of a mutant IDH1 vaccine in newly diagnosed glioma. Repertoires were generated with immunoSEQ multiplex PCR, while TCRdb's copy carries only in-frame clones and drops some. The table lists about 68,000 clones, 79% of them singletons. The input for sequencing was PBMCs, taken from a glioma patient treated with radiotherapy, temozolomide or both. The receptors shown here come from a man aged 45 to 65 with glioma. Both conserved end residues are part of each CDR3. The D gene is left open where the match is weak. Clone size is shown for a subset of rows, as once, few, many or a class of expanded clone.

D gene	V gene	clone size	J gene	CDR3 DNA	CDR3 protein
.	TRBV4-1	.	TRBJ2-2	TGCGCCAGCAGCCTCCACAGGGAATTGAACACCGGGGAGCTGTTTTTT	CASSLHRELNTGELFF
.	TRBV28	.	TRBJ2-4	TGTGCCAGCAGACCACCGGGGGCAAAAAGCATTCAGTACTTC	CASRPPGAKSIQYF
TRBD1	TRBV25-1	once	TRBJ2-3	TGTGCCAGTGGGGAGAACAGGGGAGATACGCAGTATTTT	CASGENRGDTQYF
TRBD1	TRBV5-1	.	TRBJ2-7	TGCGCCAGCAGACAGGGGGTGACCTACGAGCAGTACTTC	CASRQGVTYEQYF
.	TRBV5-1	.	TRBJ1-6	TGCGCCAGCCGGGACTTTACCAATTCACCCCTCCACTTT	CASRDFTNSPLHF
TRBD1	TRBV6-5	.	TRBJ1-2	TGTGCCAGCAGTTACACAGGGGATGGAGGCTACACCTTC	CASSYTGDGGYTF
TRBD1	TRBV14	.	TRBJ1-1	TGTGCCAGCAGCCAAGATTCAGGGGGCATAAACACTGAAGCTTTCTTT	CASSQDSGGINTEAFF
.	TRBV28	.	TRBJ2-7	TGTGCCAGCTGCAGGGAGGTGCTTTACGAGCAGTACTTC	CASCREVLYEQYF
.	TRBV5-1	.	TRBJ2-7	TGCGCCAGCAGCCCGGAGGGGGCGAACGAGCAGTACTTC	CASSPEGANEQYF
TRBD1	TRBV5-6	.	TRBJ1-5	TGTGCCAGCAGCCCATGGGACAGGCGGAATCAGCCCCAGCATTTT	CASSPWDRRNQPQHF
.	TRBV29-1	.	TRBJ2-2	TGCAGCGTTGATTTCAGGGGCACCGGGGAGCTGTTTTTT	CSVDFRGTGELFF
.	TRBV10-3	.	TRBJ1-1	TGTGCCATCAGTGGTGGGCGGGGGGACACTGAAGCTTTCTTT	CAISGGRGDTEAFF
.	TRBV19	.	TRBJ2-4	TGTGCCAGTAGTATAGTAGAGCAGGGGCGGAACATTCAGTACTTC	CASSIVEQGRNIQYF
.	TRBV30	.	TRBJ1-2	TGTGCCTGGAGTCCAGGGAATACGAACTATGGCTACACCTTC	CAWSPGNTNYGYTF
.	TRBV9	.	TRBJ1-2	TGTGCCAGCAGCGCCGGGGAGGGGAAAAACTATGGCTACACCTTC	CASSAGEGKNYGYTF
.	TRBV10-3	.	TRBJ1-1	TGTGCCCTCCGGGACGCCAAGGGGGACACTGAAGCTTTCTTT	CALRDAKGDTEAFF
TRBD1	TRBV2	.	TRBJ1-2	TGTGCCAGCACCTTCTCCGGGACAGAAAACTATGGCTACACCTTC	CASTFSGTENYGYTF
.	TRBV30	.	TRBJ2-5	TGTGCCTGGAGTCTTAAGGGGGGGGGCCAGGAGACCCAGTACTTC	CAWSLKGGGQETQYF
.	TRBV4-1	.	TRBJ2-7	TGCGCCAGCAGCCAAGGGGCACTCTCCTACGAGCAGTACTTC	CASSQGALSYEQYF
.	TRBV5-5	.	TRBJ1-5	TGTGCCAGCAGCTTGGCCGGGATCCGCCCCGGGCAGCCCCAGCATTTT	CASSLAGIRPGQPQHF
TRBD1	TRBV9	.	TRBJ1-1	TGTGCCAGCAACGGAGGCAGGGGGACAGGGGGCCTACGGAACACTGAAGCTTTCTTT	CASNGGRGTGGLRNTEAFF
TRBD1	TRBV18	.	TRBJ1-5	TGTGCCAGCTCACCACCACCACAGGGGAAGCAGCCCCAGCATTTT	CASSPPPQGKQPQHF
.	TRBV5-6	.	TRBJ1-2	TGTGCCAGCAGCTTGTCCCGGGTTGGAGGCTACACCTTC	CASSLSRVGGYTF
.	TRBV7-6	.	TRBJ2-3	TGTGCCAGCAGCTTAGGGTCTTTGATGGCAGCGTCCGATACGCAGTATTTT	CASSLGSLMAASDTQYF
.	TRBV4-2	once	TRBJ2-7	TGTGCCAGCAGCCTAGGGACTGACTACGAGCAGTACTTC	CASSLGTDYEQYF
.	TRBV6-5	.	TRBJ2-5	TGTGCTTCACAGGATCAAGAGACCCAGTACTTC	CASQDQETQYF
TRBD1	TRBV18	.	TRBJ1-1	TGTGCCAGCTCACCCGTCGACAGGGGGTTTGCTGAAGCTTTCTTT	CASSPVDRGFAEAFF
.	TRBV19	few	TRBJ1-3	TGTGCCAGTAGTATCCAGGGACGTCGTGGAAACACCATATATTTT	CASSIQGRRGNTIYF
.	TRBV6-5	.	TRBJ2-3	TGTGCCAGCAGTTACTCGGGGAGCACAGATACGCAGTATTTT	CASSYSGSTDTQYF
TRBD1	TRBV5-1	.	TRBJ1-4	TGCGCCAGCAGCTCGGGACAGGTTGGTGAAAAACTGTTTTTT	CASSSGQVGEKLFF
TRBD2	TRBV7-3	.	TRBJ2-1	TGTGCCAGCAGCTTGGGGGGGGAGCAGTTCTTC	CASSLGGEQFF
.	TRBV2	.	TRBJ1-2	TGTGCCAGCAGTGTGAGCTATGGCTACACCTTC	CASSVSYGYTF
.	TRBV20-1	.	TRBJ1-1	TGCAGTGGGTACGGAAACACTGAAGCTTTCTTT	CSGYGNTEAFF
.	TRBV9	.	TRBJ1-5	TGTGCCAGCAGCGCCCGACCGGGTCAGCCCCAGCATTTT	CASSARPGQPQHF
.	TRBV6-5	.	TRBJ1-1	TGTGCCAGCTTGGGTAACATAGGGGCTTTCTTT	CASLGNIGAFF
TRBD2	TRBV25-1	once	TRBJ2-3	TGTGCCAGCAGTGTTTGGGACAGCGGGAGGTTCACGCAGTATTTT	CASSVWDSGRFTQYF
TRBD1	TRBV4-3	.	TRBJ2-1	TGCGCCAGCAGCCCATCGCTGGACAGGGTCAATGAGCAGTTCTTC	CASSPSLDRVNEQFF
.	TRBV21-1	.	TRBJ2-5	TGTGCCAGCAGCAATCGACGTAAAACCCCTGGGGAGGAGACCCAGTACTTC	CASSNRRKTPGEETQYF
.	TRBV5-8	.	TRBJ2-7	TGTGCCAGCAGCTTAGGGGGGCGACCCTCCTCCTACGAGCAGTACTTC	CASSLGGRPSSYEQYF
TRBD2	TRBV30	few	TRBJ2-3	TGTGCCTGGGGACTAGCATCAGATACGCAGTATTTT	CAWGLASDTQYF
.	TRBV2	few	TRBJ1-5	TGTGCCAGCAGTGAGGACGAGGGGCAGCCCCAGCATTTT	CASSEDEGQPQHF
TRBD1	TRBV29-1	.	TRBJ2-3	TGCAGCGAGACAGGGGCTGGCACAGATACGCAGTATTTT	CSETGAGTDTQYF
.	TRBV9	.	TRBJ1-4	TGTGCCAGCAGCGTAGAACAATTCGGAAAACTGTTTTTT	CASSVEQFGKLFF